Listed below are T cell receptor beta chains from one sample, sequenced in a study of preoperative IRX-2 immunotherapy in early breast cancer. The protocol was immunoSEQ multiplex PCR, while the TCRdb copy is restricted to in-frame clones and leaves out a portion. Of tens of thousands of clones in the sample, roughly nine tenths are singletons; the top ten hold 1.6%. The sequencing here drew on tumor tissue, taken after IRX-2 immunotherapy. These receptors originate from a human donor with breast cancer. The CDR3 runs from the conserved cysteine through the conserved F or W. The D gene is left open where the match is weak. Clone size, where shown, is once, few, many, or a class for clones that have expanded.

clone_size,j_call,v_call,d_call,cdr3_aa,cdr3_nt
.,TRBJ1-5,TRBV6-8,.,CASRRTSGGGVNQPQHF,TGTGCCAGCAGACGGACCTCTGGGGGAGGGGTAAATCAGCCCCAGCATTTT
.,TRBJ1-1,TRBV11-3,.,CASSPQGLGNTEAFF,TGTGCCAGCAGCCCCCAGGGGCTGGGAAACACTGAAGCTTTCTTT
.,TRBJ2-3,TRBV11-3,TRBD2,CASSLVAGVSTDTQYF,TGTGCCAGCAGCTTAGTAGCGGGGGTTAGCACAGATACGCAGTATTTT
.,TRBJ1-2,TRBV28,.,CASTPPGTNFDWGYTF,TGTGCCAGCACCCCGCCCGGGACTAACTTCGATTGGGGCTACACCTTC
.,TRBJ1-2,TRBV7-1,.,CASSLDGEGGRRRF,TGTGCCAGCAGCTTAGACGGTGAGGGTGGGCGCCGTCGCTTC
.,TRBJ1-1,TRBV5-1,.,CASSPGGVNTEAFF,TGCGCCAGCAGCCCGGGGGGGGTGAACACTGAAGCTTTCTTT
once,TRBJ1-1,TRBV6-8,.,CASNDPSVNTEAFF,TGTGCCAGCAACGACCCTTCGGTGAACACTGAAGCTTTCTTT
.,TRBJ1-6,TRBV6-8,.,CASSLTEYSPLHF,TGTGCCAGCAGTTTGACCGAATATTCACCCCTCCACTTT
.,TRBJ2-7,TRBV6-8,TRBD1,CASRTDRGIYEQYF,TGTGCCAGCAGGACAGACAGGGGCATCTACGAGCAGTACTTC
.,TRBJ1-1,TRBV5-1,.,CASSLEGNPETEAFF,TGCGCCAGCAGCTTGGAGGGCAATCCGGAGACTGAAGCTTTCTTT
.,TRBJ1-1,TRBV12-5,.,CASGLVLGGWGNTEAFF,TGTGCTAGTGGTTTGGTACTGGGGGGTTGGGGGAACACTGAAGCTTTCTTT
.,TRBJ1-5,TRBV19,TRBD1,CASRAGGRSSNQPQHF,TGTGCCAGTAGGGCAGGGGGCAGAAGTAGCAATCAGCCCCAGCATTTT
.,TRBJ2-5,TRBV14,TRBD1,CASSLLTGIQYF,TGTGCCAGCAGCCTATTGACAGGGATCCAGTACTTC
.,TRBJ1-5,TRBV6-9,TRBD1,CATAGGENQPQHF,TGTGCCACCGCAGGGGGAGAAAATCAGCCCCAGCATTTT
.,TRBJ1-1,TRBV11-3,.,CASSPRRGGTEAFF,TGTGCCAGCAGCCCCCGCCGAGGGGGCACTGAAGCTTTCTTT
.,TRBJ2-3,TRBV15,.,CATSSGTFSLDTQYF,TGTGCCACCAGCAGCGGAACTTTCAGTCTAGATACGCAGTATTTT
.,TRBJ1-2,TRBV6-8,.,CASSGRSPGGYTF,TGTGCCAGCAGTGGTCGATCCCCGGGTGGCTACACCTTC
.,TRBJ2-1,TRBV19,.,CASRQAGAPYNEQFF,TGTGCCAGTAGACAGGCGGGGGCCCCCTACAATGAGCAGTTCTTC
.,TRBJ1-2,TRBV22-1,.,CASSPQGGYGYTF,TGTGCCAGCAGTCCCCAGGGTGGGTATGGCTACACCTTC
.,TRBJ1-6,TRBV9,TRBD1,CASRAWTGGDNSPLHF,TGTGCCAGCAGGGCCTGGACAGGGGGCGATAATTCACCCCTCCACTTT
.,TRBJ1-1,TRBV11-3,.,CASSLGAGANTEAFF,TGTGCCAGCAGCTTAGGGGCAGGGGCTAACACTGAAGCTTTCTTT
.,TRBJ1-2,TRBV28,.,CASSLLPEIYGYTF,TGTGCCAGCAGTTTATTGCCGGAGATCTATGGCTACACCTTC
.,TRBJ1-1,TRBV19,.,CASEDEREAFF,TGTGCCAGTGAGGACGAGAGGGAAGCTTTCTTT
.,TRBJ1-6,TRBV28,.,CASSSGGGNNSPLHF,TGTGCCAGCAGTTCGGGGGGTGGTAATAATTCACCCCTCCACTTT
.,TRBJ1-2,TRBV29-1,.,CSVSPGVSPNYGYTF,TGCAGCGTTAGTCCCGGGGTCAGCCCTAACTATGGCTACACCTTC
.,TRBJ2-2,TRBV7-8,.,CASSRRGGNTGELFF,TGTGCCAGCAGCCGAAGGGGGGGAAACACCGGGGAGCTGTTTTTT
.,TRBJ2-5,TRBV18,.,CASSLIDRGAETQYF,TGTGCCAGCTCACTTATAGACAGAGGGGCAGAGACCCAGTACTTC
.,TRBJ1-6,TRBV22-1,.,CASSLYGTGWSNSPLHF,TGTGCCAGCAGTTTATATGGGACAGGGTGGTCCAATTCACCCCTCCACTTT
.,TRBJ2-2,TRBV19,.,CASSIRSGTNTGELFF,TGTGCCAGTAGTATTCGATCCGGGACGAACACCGGGGAGCTGTTTTTT
.,TRBJ2-3,TRBV5-1,TRBD2,CASTHSGSRIPPNTQYF,TGCGCCAGCACCCATAGCGGGAGTAGGATCCCGCCTAATACGCAGTATTTT
.,TRBJ1-6,TRBV18,TRBD1,CASSPRYGQGNSPLHF,TGTGCCAGCTCACCAAGATATGGACAGGGAAACTCACCCCTCCACTTT
.,TRBJ1-2,TRBV19,TRBD1,CASSIAGTGAYGYTF,TGTGCCAGTAGTATTGCCGGGACAGGGGCCTATGGCTACACCTTC
.,TRBJ2-7,TRBV7-6,.,CASSLFEAPYEQYF,TGTGCCAGCAGCTTATTTGAGGCCCCCTACGAGCAGTACTTC
.,TRBJ2-3,TRBV30,.,CAWSGVGYTDTQYF,TGTGCCTGGAGTGGGGTTGGGTACACAGATACGCAGTATTTT
.,TRBJ2-3,TRBV6-8,.,CAIRGCFLFLDTQYF,TGTGCCATCCGGGGGTGCTTTTTGTTTTTGGATACGCAGTATTTT
.,TRBJ2-3,TRBV19,.,CASPKNRCTTDTQYF,TGTGCCAGCCCCAAGAACAGGTGCACCACAGATACGCAGTATTTT
.,TRBJ2-5,TRBV11-3,TRBD2,CASSPTTSGGQETQYF,TGTGCCAGCAGCCCCACGACTAGCGGGGGCCAAGAGACCCAGTACTTC
.,TRBJ2-1,TRBV5-1,TRBD2,CASSEAGVLSGNEQFF,TGCGCCAGCAGCGAGGCGGGGGTCCTCTCGGGGAATGAGCAGTTCTTC
.,TRBJ2-2,TRBV23-1,.,CASRDEGTGELFF,TGCGCCAGCAGGGACGAGGGGACCGGGGAGCTGTTTTTT
few,TRBJ1-3,TRBV6-8,.,CASSERAGLWSGNTIYF,TGTGCCAGCAGTGAGAGAGCAGGACTGTGGTCTGGAAACACCATATATTTT
.,TRBJ2-7,TRBV6-8,TRBD1,CASSPLILPGGEQYF,TGTGCCAGCAGCCCTCTAATTCTACCAGGGGGCGAGCAGTACTTC
.,TRBJ2-1,TRBV11-3,TRBD2,CASSLGITGGSNEQFF,TGTGCCAGCAGCTTAGGTATAACGGGGGGGTCCAATGAGCAGTTCTTC
few,TRBJ1-3,TRBV11-3,.,CASSSRVTITGNTIYF,TGTGCCAGCAGCTCCAGGGTCACCATAACTGGAAACACCATATATTTT
few,TRBJ1-2,TRBV11-3,TRBD1,CASSSRSDRRVGGYTF,TGTGCCAGCAGCTCTCGCTCGGACAGGCGGGTCGGTGGCTACACCTTC
.,TRBJ1-1,TRBV5-1,.,CASSLGGSITEAFF,TGCGCCAGCAGCTTGGGCGGGAGTATCACTGAAGCTTTCTTT
.,TRBJ1-3,TRBV5-1,.,CASSLASAGPGNTIYF,TGCGCCAGCAGCTTGGCCTCAGCGGGGCCTGGAAACACCATATATTTT
.,TRBJ2-2,TRBV6-8,.,CAISYSPGTGELFF,TGTGCCATCAGTTATTCGCCGGGCACCGGGGAGCTGTTTTTT
once,TRBJ2-5,TRBV5-1,.,CASSFGSPRGLETQYF,TGCGCCAGCAGCTTCGGGAGCCCAAGAGGACTAGAGACCCAGTACTTC
.,TRBJ1-5,TRBV6-8,.,CASGRDMGNQPQHF,TGTGCCAGCGGGAGGGATATGGGCAATCAGCCCCAGCATTTT
.,TRBJ1-1,TRBV12-5,.,CASGLLFLGPSAEAFF,TGTGCTAGTGGTTTGCTTTTTTTGGGTCCCTCGGCCGAAGCTTTCTTT
.,TRBJ2-7,TRBV9,TRBD1,CASSAQGSIPYEQYF,TGTGCCAGCAGCGCACAGGGGTCCATCCCCTACGAGCAGTACTTC
.,TRBJ1-2,TRBV6-8,.,CASSYSPGRTNYGYTF,TGTGCCAGCAGTTACTCGCCGGGCAGAACTAACTATGGCTACACCTTC
.,TRBJ1-2,TRBV6-7,.,CASSDFYGYTF,TGTGCCAGCAGTGACTTTTATGGCTACACCTTC
.,TRBJ1-3,TRBV7-8,TRBD1,CASSSHRGFSGNTIYF,TGTGCCAGCAGCTCACACAGGGGTTTCTCTGGAAACACCATATATTTT
.,TRBJ2-5,TRBV7-1,TRBD2,CASSLGEGQTQYF,TGTGCTAGCAGCTTAGGGGAGGGTCAGACCCAGTACTTC
.,TRBJ1-1,TRBV6-8,.,CASNEPGAKNTEAFF,TGTGCCAGCAACGAGCCCGGGGCAAAGAACACTGAAGCTTTCTTT
.,TRBJ1-2,TRBV11-3,.,CASSGQQGPTNYGYTF,TGTGCCAGCAGCGGTCAACAGGGTCCCACTAACTATGGCTACACCTTC
.,TRBJ1-2,TRBV4-1,.,CASSQGWTTYGYTF,TGCGCCAGCAGCCAAGGTTGGACCACCTATGGCTACACCTTC
.,TRBJ2-1,TRBV4-1,.,CASSRWDSAYNEQFF,TGCGCCAGCAGCCGCTGGGACTCCGCCTACAATGAGCAGTTCTTC